What follows are 2 T cell receptor beta chains derived from one specimen sequenced in a study of identical twins. TCRdb re-called the 5' RACE reads with MiXCR, one entry per CDR3 protein. The data show about 890,000 distinct CDR3 sequences, roughly 12% seen once. The sample was also reused in another study, on yellow fever vaccine responses in identical twins.

The sample comprised PBMCs. The origin of the receptors is a woman between 18 and 29 years old in good health.

This clonotype was picked up a small number of times. The V gene is TRBV24-1, the J gene TRBJ2-3; TRBD2 matches 16 bases. This CDR3 region has 18 residues. From germline, CDR1 is KGHDR and CDR2 SFDVKD. The V and J ends lost 4 bases and 8 bases, in that order; junction bases with no gene match: 11. CDR3 residues: CATSDPTGLAGGPSTQYF. The CDR3 DNA sequence: TGTGCCACCAGTGACCCTACGGGACTAGCGGGAGGGCCGAGTACGCAGTATTTT.

This clonotype came up a few times. V usage is TRBV28 and J usage is TRBJ2-1, with 9 nucleotides matching TRBD1. CDR1 is MDHEN, CDR2 SYDVKM, per germline. This CDR3 is 15 amino acids long. V shed 4 bases, J shed 4 bases, and the junction held 5 bases outside the gene matches. The CDR3 loop reads CASSYLDRGYNEQFF. Here the CDR3 DNA reads TGTGCCAGCAGTTATCTGGACAGGGGTTACAATGAGCAGTTCTTC.